This is a list of T cell receptor beta chains from one sample in a study of blood T cell repertoires in COVID-19. Generated by immunoSEQ multiplex PCR, the TCRdb table keeps only in-frame clones and is missing some. This sample yields under 200,000 clones, of which about 90% are seen a single time; around 6.5% belongs to the top ten. The sequenced sample was PBMCs or T cells enriched from blood (not recorded which). The receptors were gathered from a woman aged 50 to 60 who had recovered from COVID-19. Both conserved end residues are part of each CDR3. The D gene is left open where the match is weak. Expanded clones are given a class, and other clones once, few, many or no size at all.

v_call: TRBV29-1
clone_size: once
j_call: TRBJ1-2
d_call: .
cdr3_aa: CSVENRQNYGYTF
cdr3_nt: TGCAGCGTTGAAAACCGACAGAACTATGGCTACACCTTC

v_call: TRBV28
clone_size: .
j_call: TRBJ2-5
d_call: .
cdr3_aa: CASSLFSTSRETQYF
cdr3_nt: TGTGCCAGCAGTTTATTTTCTACTAGCAGGGAGACCCAGTACTTC

v_call: TRBV7-2
clone_size: .
j_call: TRBJ2-7
d_call: TRBD1
cdr3_aa: CASSLVRSGQGGYEQYF
cdr3_nt: TGTGCCAGCAGCTTAGTACGTTCGGGACAGGGGGGCTACGAGCAGTACTTC

v_call: TRBV5-1
clone_size: .
j_call: TRBJ2-7
d_call: TRBD2
cdr3_aa: CASSLGSGRDYEQYF
cdr3_nt: TGCGCCAGCAGCCTAGGTAGCGGGAGGGACTACGAGCAGTACTTC

v_call: TRBV5-5
clone_size: many
j_call: TRBJ2-7
d_call: TRBD1
cdr3_aa: CASSRQGAYEQYF
cdr3_nt: TGTGCCAGCAGCCGACAGGGGGCCTACGAGCAGTACTTC

v_call: TRBV7-9
clone_size: many
j_call: TRBJ1-1
d_call: .
cdr3_aa: CASSLVLGRISEAFF
cdr3_nt: TGTGCCAGCAGCTTAGTCCTTGGGAGAATCTCTGAAGCTTTCTTT

v_call: TRBV2
clone_size: .
j_call: TRBJ1-3
d_call: TRBD1
cdr3_aa: CASAAGGGSGNTIYF
cdr3_nt: TGTGCCAGCGCAGCAGGGGGCGGCTCTGGAAACACCATATATTTT

v_call: TRBV11-2
clone_size: .
j_call: TRBJ2-1
d_call: .
cdr3_aa: CASSLLLRSSYNEQFF
cdr3_nt: TGTGCCAGCAGCCTCCTACTGAGGAGTTCCTACAATGAGCAGTTCTTC

v_call: TRBV27
clone_size: .
j_call: TRBJ2-3
d_call: TRBD1
cdr3_aa: CASSPQGAPDPDTQYF
cdr3_nt: TGTGCCAGCAGTCCACAGGGGGCGCCGGACCCAGATACGCAGTATTTT

v_call: TRBV7-9
clone_size: .
j_call: TRBJ2-5
d_call: .
cdr3_aa: CASSTRSVLETQYF
cdr3_nt: TGTGCCAGCAGCACCAGAAGTGTCTTGGAGACCCAGTACTTC

v_call: TRBV6-1
clone_size: .
j_call: TRBJ1-4
d_call: TRBD1
cdr3_aa: CASSDRRQGAREKLFF
cdr3_nt: TGTGCCAGCAGTGACCGAAGACAGGGGGCGCGCGAAAAACTGTTTTTT

v_call: TRBV6-5
clone_size: .
j_call: TRBJ2-1
d_call: TRBD2
cdr3_aa: CASGLARNEQFF
cdr3_nt: TGTGCCAGCGGACTAGCCAGAAATGAGCAGTTCTTC

v_call: TRBV7-2
clone_size: .
j_call: TRBJ1-6
d_call: TRBD1
cdr3_aa: CASSAGTGINSPLHF
cdr3_nt: TGTGCCAGCAGCGCAGGGACAGGGATCAATTCACCCCTCCACTTT

v_call: TRBV28
clone_size: .
j_call: TRBJ2-7
d_call: .
cdr3_aa: CASSLSRGVYEQYF
cdr3_nt: TGTGCCAGCAGTTTATCCAGGGGAGTCTACGAGCAGTACTTC

v_call: TRBV6-2/TRBV6-3
clone_size: .
j_call: TRBJ2-1
d_call: TRBD2
cdr3_aa: CASSYSSGDYNEQFF
cdr3_nt: TGTGCCAGCAGTTACTCTAGCGGGGACTACAATGAGCAGTTCTTC

v_call: TRBV6-4
clone_size: .
j_call: TRBJ1-1
d_call: TRBD1
cdr3_aa: CASSERPTGTGAESFF
cdr3_nt: TGTGCCAGCAGTGAGCGTCCCACGGGGACAGGGGCTGAATCTTTCTTT

v_call: TRBV19
clone_size: .
j_call: TRBJ2-1
d_call: TRBD2
cdr3_aa: CASSIRASGSSSYNEQFF
cdr3_nt: TGTGCCAGTAGTATTAGGGCTAGCGGGTCAAGCTCCTACAATGAGCAGTTCTTC

v_call: TRBV30
clone_size: .
j_call: TRBJ2-7
d_call: TRBD1
cdr3_aa: CAWGDRGEQYF
cdr3_nt: TGTGCCTGGGGAGACAGGGGAGAGCAGTACTTC

v_call: TRBV19
clone_size: .
j_call: TRBJ2-5
d_call: .
cdr3_aa: CASADLGGVPKETQYF
cdr3_nt: TGTGCCAGTGCCGATTTAGGGGGAGTACCTAAAGAGACCCAGTACTTC

v_call: TRBV7-9
clone_size: .
j_call: TRBJ2-2
d_call: .
cdr3_aa: CATDFGTNTGELFF
cdr3_nt: TGTGCCACCGACTTTGGGACAAACACCGGGGAGCTGTTTTTT

v_call: TRBV3-1/TRBV3-2
clone_size: .
j_call: TRBJ1-1
d_call: .
cdr3_aa: CASSQGEYTEAFF
cdr3_nt: TGTGCCAGCAGCCAAGGGGAGTACACTGAAGCTTTCTTT

v_call: TRBV6-2/TRBV6-3
clone_size: .
j_call: TRBJ2-7
d_call: TRBD2
cdr3_aa: CASSYGLAETTYEQYF
cdr3_nt: TGTGCCAGCAGTTACGGTCTAGCGGAGACAACCTACGAGCAGTACTTC

v_call: TRBV28
clone_size: .
j_call: TRBJ2-1
d_call: TRBD2
cdr3_aa: CASSSLAGGPNEQFF
cdr3_nt: TGTGCCAGCAGTTCTCTAGCGGGAGGGCCCAATGAGCAGTTCTTC

v_call: TRBV2
clone_size: .
j_call: TRBJ1-4
d_call: .
cdr3_aa: CASRAHATNEKLFF
cdr3_nt: TGTGCCAGCAGGGCCCATGCAACTAATGAAAAACTGTTTTTT

v_call: TRBV18
clone_size: few
j_call: TRBJ2-7
d_call: .
cdr3_aa: CASSSSSEEQYF
cdr3_nt: TGTGCCAGCTCGTCCTCTTCAGAAGAGCAGTACTTC

v_call: TRBV9
clone_size: once
j_call: TRBJ1-4
d_call: .
cdr3_aa: CASGTRLSDEKLFF
cdr3_nt: TGTGCCAGCGGTACCCGACTGAGTGATGAAAAACTGTTTTTT

v_call: TRBV19
clone_size: .
j_call: TRBJ1-1
d_call: .
cdr3_aa: CASLGDIYWGTEAFF
cdr3_nt: TGTGCCAGCCTTGGGGACATTTACTGGGGCACTGAAGCTTTCTTT

v_call: TRBV5-5
clone_size: .
j_call: TRBJ1-4
d_call: TRBD1
cdr3_aa: CASRGGQGATNEKLFF
cdr3_nt: TGTGCCAGCAGAGGCGGACAGGGCGCAACTAATGAAAAACTGTTTTTT

v_call: TRBV4-3
clone_size: .
j_call: TRBJ1-4
d_call: TRBD1
cdr3_aa: CASSPGQKNEKLFF
cdr3_nt: TGCGCCAGCAGCCCGGGACAGAAGAATGAAAAACTGTTTTTT

v_call: TRBV4-2
clone_size: .
j_call: TRBJ2-3
d_call: TRBD2
cdr3_aa: CASSHATSGSSDTQYF
cdr3_nt: TGTGCCAGCAGCCACGCCACTAGCGGGAGTTCGGATACGCAGTATTTT

v_call: TRBV7-7
clone_size: .
j_call: TRBJ2-1
d_call: TRBD2
cdr3_aa: CASSLGGSYNEQFF
cdr3_nt: TGTGCTAGCAGCTTGGGAGGGTCCTACAATGAGCAGTTCTTC

v_call: TRBV11-2
clone_size: .
j_call: TRBJ1-1
d_call: TRBD1
cdr3_aa: CASSSWTGNTEAFF
cdr3_nt: TGTGCCAGCAGCTCCTGGACAGGGAACACTGAAGCTTTCTTT

v_call: TRBV6-5
clone_size: .
j_call: TRBJ1-5
d_call: .
cdr3_aa: CASILGGERNQPQHF
cdr3_nt: TGTGCCAGCATATTGGGGGGGGAGCGGAATCAGCCCCAGCATTTT

v_call: TRBV19
clone_size: .
j_call: TRBJ2-5
d_call: .
cdr3_aa: CASSHDARGTQYF
cdr3_nt: TGTGCCAGTAGCCACGACGCCCGGGGGACCCAGTACTTC

v_call: TRBV25-1
clone_size: .
j_call: TRBJ2-2
d_call: .
cdr3_aa: CASNQGRGNTGELFF
cdr3_nt: TGTGCCAGCAATCAGGGCCGAGGGAACACCGGGGAGCTGTTTTTT

v_call: TRBV14
clone_size: .
j_call: TRBJ2-3
d_call: .
cdr3_aa: CASSQGYGTVADTQYF
cdr3_nt: TGTGCCAGCAGCCAAGGGTACGGTACTGTGGCAGATACGCAGTATTTT

v_call: TRBV15
clone_size: once
j_call: TRBJ1-5
d_call: TRBD1
cdr3_aa: CATSFRTGGGQPQHF
cdr3_nt: TGTGCCACCAGCTTCCGGACAGGGGGGGGTCAGCCCCAGCATTTT

v_call: TRBV18
clone_size: .
j_call: TRBJ2-1
d_call: TRBD2
cdr3_aa: CASSPTGLAGNEQFF
cdr3_nt: TGTGCCAGCTCCCCGACGGGGCTAGCGGGGAATGAGCAGTTCTTC

v_call: TRBV18
clone_size: once
j_call: TRBJ2-6
d_call: .
cdr3_aa: CASSPQGPGANVLTF
cdr3_nt: TGTGCCAGCTCACCACAGGGGCCCGGGGCCAACGTCCTGACTTTC

v_call: TRBV27
clone_size: .
j_call: TRBJ2-5
d_call: TRBD1
cdr3_aa: CASSSDRGPVETQYF
cdr3_nt: TGTGCCAGCAGTTCCGACAGGGGGCCGGTTGAGACCCAGTACTTC

v_call: TRBV7-9
clone_size: .
j_call: TRBJ2-6
d_call: .
cdr3_aa: CASSTSGVSGANVLTF
cdr3_nt: TGTGCCAGCAGTACCTCGGGGGTCTCTGGGGCCAACGTCCTGACTTTC

v_call: TRBV9
clone_size: .
j_call: TRBJ2-5
d_call: TRBD2
cdr3_aa: CASSVAGSGRKETQYF
cdr3_nt: TGTGCCAGCAGCGTAGCGGGTAGCGGGAGGAAAGAGACCCAGTACTTC

v_call: TRBV18
clone_size: .
j_call: TRBJ1-1
d_call: .
cdr3_aa: CASSPLPGMNTEAFF
cdr3_nt: TGTGCCAGCTCACCACTTCCAGGGATGAACACTGAAGCTTTCTTT

v_call: TRBV15
clone_size: .
j_call: TRBJ2-7
d_call: .
cdr3_aa: CATSRAGSDEQYF
cdr3_nt: TGTGCCACCAGCAGAGCCGGGAGTGACGAGCAGTACTTC

v_call: TRBV7-8
clone_size: few
j_call: TRBJ1-2
d_call: TRBD1
cdr3_aa: CASSPQGAGGYTF
cdr3_nt: TGTGCCAGCAGCCCTCAGGGGGCTGGGGGCTACACCTTC

v_call: TRBV6-5
clone_size: once
j_call: TRBJ2-7
d_call: TRBD2
cdr3_aa: CASSYSSGSFYEQYF
cdr3_nt: TGTGCCAGCAGTTACTCAAGCGGGAGTTTCTACGAGCAGTACTTC

v_call: TRBV20-1
clone_size: .
j_call: TRBJ1-4
d_call: .
cdr3_aa: CSVEDREKLFF
cdr3_nt: TGCAGTGTCGAGGACAGAGAAAAACTGTTTTTT

v_call: TRBV7-9
clone_size: .
j_call: TRBJ1-5
d_call: .
cdr3_aa: CASSLGGASNQPQHF
cdr3_nt: TGTGCCAGCAGCTTAGGCGGCGCAAGCAATCAGCCCCAGCATTTT

v_call: TRBV28
clone_size: .
j_call: TRBJ1-2
d_call: .
cdr3_aa: CASQGNGYTF
cdr3_nt: TGTGCCAGCCAGGGAAATGGCTACACCTTC

v_call: TRBV5-1
clone_size: .
j_call: TRBJ2-7
d_call: TRBD1
cdr3_aa: CASSLAVGTGAYEQYF
cdr3_nt: TGCGCCAGCAGCTTGGCCGTGGGGACAGGGGCCTACGAGCAGTACTTC

v_call: TRBV30
clone_size: .
j_call: TRBJ1-2
d_call: .
cdr3_aa: CAWPKVREIGYTF
cdr3_nt: TGTGCCTGGCCAAAGGTAAGGGAGATTGGCTACACCTTC

v_call: TRBV6-5
clone_size: .
j_call: TRBJ2-7
d_call: .
cdr3_aa: CASSYSGTAYEQYF
cdr3_nt: TGTGCCAGCAGTTACTCGGGGACTGCCTACGAGCAGTACTTC

v_call: TRBV27
clone_size: few
j_call: TRBJ1-2
d_call: TRBD1
cdr3_aa: CASSSGSGGLLGYTF
cdr3_nt: TGTGCCAGCAGTTCCGGGTCAGGGGGCCTTTTGGGCTACACCTTC

v_call: TRBV14
clone_size: .
j_call: TRBJ1-2
d_call: .
cdr3_aa: CASSQDSGGADRGYTF
cdr3_nt: TGTGCCAGCAGCCAAGATAGCGGGGGCGCCGATCGTGGCTACACCTTC

v_call: TRBV19
clone_size: .
j_call: TRBJ1-6
d_call: .
cdr3_aa: CASSGPGQPSNSPLHF
cdr3_nt: TGTGCCAGTAGTGGGCCGGGACAACCCAGCAATTCACCCCTCCACTTT

v_call: TRBV7-6
clone_size: .
j_call: TRBJ2-7
d_call: .
cdr3_aa: CASSLGTGYEQYF
cdr3_nt: TGTGCCAGCAGCTTAGGGACTGGGTACGAGCAGTACTTC

v_call: TRBV2
clone_size: .
j_call: TRBJ2-1
d_call: TRBD2
cdr3_aa: CASRDGTSGWSYNEQFF
cdr3_nt: TGTGCCAGCAGGGACGGGACTAGCGGGTGGTCCTACAATGAGCAGTTCTTC

v_call: TRBV12-3/TRBV12-4
clone_size: .
j_call: TRBJ1-2
d_call: .
cdr3_aa: CASRTGITYGYTF
cdr3_nt: TGTGCCAGCAGAACAGGAATAACTTATGGCTACACCTTC